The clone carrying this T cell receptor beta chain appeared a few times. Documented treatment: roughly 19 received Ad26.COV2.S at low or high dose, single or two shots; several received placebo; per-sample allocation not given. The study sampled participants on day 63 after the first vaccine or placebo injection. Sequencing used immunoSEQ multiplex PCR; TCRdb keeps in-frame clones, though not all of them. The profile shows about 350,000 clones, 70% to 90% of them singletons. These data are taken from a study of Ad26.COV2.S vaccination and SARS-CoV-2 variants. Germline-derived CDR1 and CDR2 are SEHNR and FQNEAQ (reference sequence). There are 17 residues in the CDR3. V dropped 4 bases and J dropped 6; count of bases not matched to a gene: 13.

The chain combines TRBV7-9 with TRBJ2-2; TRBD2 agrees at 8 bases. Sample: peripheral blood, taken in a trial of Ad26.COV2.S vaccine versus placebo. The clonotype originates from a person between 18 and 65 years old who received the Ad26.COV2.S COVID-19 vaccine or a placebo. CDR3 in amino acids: CASSSEGLVGFAGELFF. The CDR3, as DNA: TGTGCCAGCAGCTCCGAGGGACTAGTTGGATTCGCCGGGGAGCTGTTTTTT.